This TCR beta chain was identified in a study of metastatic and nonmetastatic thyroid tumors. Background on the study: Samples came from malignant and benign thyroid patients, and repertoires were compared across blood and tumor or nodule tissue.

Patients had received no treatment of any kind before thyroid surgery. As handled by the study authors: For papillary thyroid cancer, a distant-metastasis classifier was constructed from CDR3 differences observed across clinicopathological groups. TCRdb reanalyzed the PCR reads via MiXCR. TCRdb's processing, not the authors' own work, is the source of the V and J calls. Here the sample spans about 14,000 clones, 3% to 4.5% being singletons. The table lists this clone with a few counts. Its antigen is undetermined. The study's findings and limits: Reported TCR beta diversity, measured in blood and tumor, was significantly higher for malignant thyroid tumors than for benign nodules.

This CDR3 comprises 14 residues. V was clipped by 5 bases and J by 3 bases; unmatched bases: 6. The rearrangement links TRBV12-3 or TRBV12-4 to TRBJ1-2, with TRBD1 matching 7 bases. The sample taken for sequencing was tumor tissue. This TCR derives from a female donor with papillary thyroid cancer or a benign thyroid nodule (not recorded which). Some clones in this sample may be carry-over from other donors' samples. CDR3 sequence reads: CASSTNRGHYGYTF. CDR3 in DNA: TGTGCCAGCAGTACGAACAGGGGTCACTATGGCTACACCTTC.